The 14 T cell receptor beta chains below all came from one sample that was sequenced in a study of T cell responses to AZD1222 COVID-19 vaccine. The assay was immunoSEQ multiplex PCR, and TCRdb's table has in-frame clones only and misses some. The sample contains 140,000 or so clones, about 82% of which appear only once. The material sequenced was peripheral blood, taken 28 days after the second AZD1222 dose. The receptors derive from an adult who received the AZD1222 COVID-19 vaccine.

The rearrangement joins TRBV19 to TRBJ2-2; TRBD1 agrees at 7 bases. Losses at the gene ends were 4 bases for V and 6 bases for J; bases not matched to a gene: 8. The CDR3 consists of 15 residues. The germline gives CDR1 LNHDA, CDR2 SQIVND (reference sequence). CDR3: CASSTVPTGAGELFF. CDR3 DNA sequence: TGTGCCAGTAGTACCGTCCCAACAGGGGCCGGGGAGCTGTTTTTT.

This clone was picked up a small number of times. This rearrangement joins TRBV24-1 to TRBJ2-2, with D possibly TRBD2 on 6 matching bases. V was shortened by 4 bases and J by 8 bases, with 19 bases between the two germline ends. The germline V gene has CDR1 KGHDR and CDR2 SFDVKD. CDR3 length equals 16 residues. CDR3 sequence: CATSEHPLTGGGELFF. The CDR3 coding sequence is TGTGCCACCAGTGAACATCCCTTGACCGGAGGGGGGGAGCTGTTTTTT.

The chain employs TRBV12-5 and TRBJ1-4; 10 positions match TRBD1. This CDR3 is built from 16 residues. CDR1 and CDR2 (germline): LGHNT, FRNRAP. The V and J ends lost 3 bases and 8 bases, in that order; junction bases with no gene match: 9. As DNA, the CDR3 is TGTGCTAGTGGTTTCTCACTCGGGACAGGGGACGAAAAACTGTTTTTT. Amino acid sequence: CASGFSLGTGDEKLFF.

The V call is TRBV5-4, the J call TRBJ2-5; a weak D match, TRBD1 (5 bases). The CDR3 has 15 residues. Trimming pared 0 bases from V and 1 base from J, leaving 10 bases between. The germline V gene has CDR1 SGHNT and CDR2 YYREEE (reference sequence). The CDR3 DNA is TGTGCCAGCAGCTTGGGCCCCCAGGGCCAAGAGACCCAGTACTTC. It yields the protein CASSLGPQGQETQYF.

The chain couples TRBV4-1 to TRBJ1-2; 9 positions agree with TRBD1. Germline V gene lookup returns CDR1 MGHRA and CDR2 YSYEKL. The J segment lost 4 bases and the V segment lost 0 bases, leaving 3 bases of the junction unmatched. CDR3 size: 15 residues. The CDR3 here is CASSQEGQGSYGYTF. The CDR3 DNA sequence: TGCGCCAGCAGCCAAGAGGGACAGGGCAGCTATGGCTACACCTTC.

This chain joins TRBV6-5 and TRBJ1-4; a possible D gene is TRBD1 (6 bases). The CDR3 sequence is 14 residues long. Germline V CDR1 and CDR2: MNHEY, SVGAGI. V was clipped by 6 bases and J by 9 bases, with 17 bases between them. CDR3 residues: CASRYKGGDKKLFF. DNA of the CDR3: TGTGCCAGCAGATATAAGGGGGGAGATAAAAAACTGTTTTTT.

J is TRBJ2-5 and V is TRBV3-1 (or the pseudogene TRBV3-2); no reliable D call. CDR3 length: 12 amino acids. V shed 5 bases and J shed 1 base, with 5 bases lying between them. Germline CDR1 reads LGHDT; CDR2 reads YNNKEL (reference sequence). This chain's CDR3 is CASSRVQETQYF. DNA of the CDR3: TGTGCCAGCAGCAGGGTCCAAGAGACCCAGTACTTC.

The chain employs TRBV18 and TRBJ2-1, with D perhaps being TRBD1 or TRBD2 (6 bases each). The CDR3 totals 17 residues. The V end was cut by 0 bases, the J end by 0 bases, with 12 bases between. From germline, CDR1 is KGHSH and CDR2 LQKENI. The CDR3: CASSPPGGGASYNEQFF. Written as DNA, the CDR3 is TGTGCCAGCTCACCACCGGGGGGCGGGGCCTCCTACAATGAGCAGTTCTTC.

J is TRBJ2-1 and V is TRBV3-1 (or the pseudogene TRBV3-2), with 14 bases fitting TRBD2. Germline CDR1 reads LGHDT; CDR2 reads YNNKEL (reference sequence). The CDR3 contains 13 residues. V lost 5 bases, J lost 13 bases, and 4 bases stayed unmatched. In nucleotides, the CDR3 is TGTGCCAGCAGCTCGACTAGCGGGGGGGCTCAGTTCTTC. Residues: CASSSTSGGAQFF.

This clone appeared a single time. The rearrangement links TRBV5-1 to TRBJ2-3; TRBD2 is a possible D gene (5 bases). Trimming took off 1 base at V and 6 bases at J, with 12 bases between the two ends. The CDR3 spans 14 residues. The germline V gene encodes CDR1 SGHRS and CDR2 YFSETQ. The CDR3 region has the DNA TGCGCCAGCAGCTTGATGTCGGGGTCTGATACGCAGTATTTT. Translated: CASSLMSGSDTQYF. Drawing the rest from reference TRBV5-1 and TRBJ2-3, the complete variable domain is KAGVTQTPRYLIKTRGQQVTLSCSPISGHRSVSWYQQTPGQGLQFLFEYFSETQRNKGNFPGRFSGRQFSNSRSEMNVSTLELGDSALYLCASSLMSGSDTQYFGPGTRLTVL.

V is TRBV29-1 and J is TRBJ1-2; D may be TRBD1 (5 bases). Trimming pared 6 bases from V and 3 bases from J, leaving 14 bases between. The germline V gene encodes CDR1 SQVTM and CDR2 ANQGSEA. This CDR3 spans 13 amino acids. CDR3 nucleotides: TGCAGCGTCCGGCTGGGACGAGACTATGGCTACACCTTC. It is translated as CSVRLGRDYGYTF.

The V gene is TRBV5-1, the J gene TRBJ2-7; perhaps TRBD1 as D (6 bases). Between the trimmed V and J ends, which lost 1 base and 0 bases, there was a span of 8 bases. This CDR3 comprises 14 residues. Germline V lookup: CDR1 SGHRS, CDR2 YFSETQ. The CDR3 DNA reads TGCGCCAGCAGCTTGTCAGGGGCCTCCTACGAGCAGTACTTC. This sequence encodes CASSLSGASYEQYF.

This clone was counted a few times. This rearrangement joins TRBV19 to TRBJ1-5; tentative D call: TRBD1 (6 bases). V was pared by 7 bases and J by 5 bases, with 15 bases between. The CDR3 has 14 residues. Germline values: CDR1 LNHDA, CDR2 SQIVND (reference sequence). The CDR3 DNA reads TGTGCCAGTACCCGGAGGGGGGTACATCAGCCCCAGCATTTT. This translates into CASTRRGVHQPQHF.

The chain uses TRBV24-1 and TRBJ1-1; 8 bases match TRBD1. CDR3 length equals 13 residues. CDR1 and CDR2 (germline): KGHDR, SFDVKD. After removal of 3 bases from V and 9 bases from J, the junction contained 5 bases not matched to a gene. This CDR3 reads CATSDARTGKAFF. In nucleotides, the CDR3 is TGTGCCACCAGTGATGCCCGGACAGGGAAAGCTTTCTTT.